The clone carrying this TCR beta chain was found once. Generated by immunoSEQ multiplex PCR, the TCRdb table keeps only in-frame clones and is missing some. In the table there are some 6,500 clones, nearly 98% of which are singletons. This CDR3 has 14 residues. The V gene end was trimmed by 6 bases and the J gene end by 5 bases; junction bases not matched to a gene: 3. Germline V CDR1 and CDR2: LGHNT, FRNRAP. This entry is derived from a study of naive CD8 T cells in extremely preterm neonates. Peripheral blood came from healthy roughly 15-60 month-old surgical children and healthy nonsmoking adults. Sequencing was performed on naive CD8+ T cells from blood. The chain carries TRBV12-5 and TRBJ2-2, with 10 bases matching TRBD1. The clonotype originates from a human donor in good health. CDR3 amino acids: CASGKGQGTGELFF. DNA for the CDR3: TGTGCTAGTGGAAAGGGACAGGGGACCGGGGAGCTGTTTTTT. Looking up the rest from reference TRBV12-5 and TRBJ2-2 gives the full variable domain: DARVTQTPRHKVTEMGQEVTMRCQPILGHNTVFWYRQTMMQGLELLAYFRNRAPLDDSGMPKDRFSAEMPDATLATLKIQPSEPRDSAVYFCASGKGQGTGELFFGEGSRLTVL.